Below, 4 T cell receptor beta chains from the same sample are listed, as sequenced in a study of blood T cell repertoires in COVID-19. Profiling relied on immunoSEQ multiplex PCR, and the TCRdb table lists in-frame clones only, not all of them. The data hold around 160,000 clones, with 84% observed a single time. Material: PBMCs or T cells enriched from blood (not recorded which). The receptors here all came from a woman aged 45-65 years who had been exposed to COVID-19.

The chain is built from TRBV18 and TRBJ1-1; no definite D call. The ends were cut back, 2 bases at V and 1 base at J, with 8 bases in the middle. CDR3 size: 14 residues. Germline CDR1 KGHSH, CDR2 LQKENI. CDR3 sequence reads: CASSPAAGNTEAFF. The CDR3 coding sequence is TGTGCCAGCTCACCAGCCGCAGGGAACACTGAAGCTTTCTTT. Combining the CDR3 with reference TRBV18 and TRBJ1-1 gives the whole variable domain NAGVMQNPRHLVRRRGQEARLRCSPMKGHSHVYWYRQLPEEGLKFMVYLQKENIIDESGMPKERFSAEFPKEGPSILRIQQVVRGDSAAYFCASSPAAGNTEAFFGQGTRLTVV.

The rearrangement links TRBV11-3 to TRBJ2-1; possible D gene TRBD2, 6 bases. Trimming cost V 1 base and J 7 bases, with 14 bases left between them. CDR1 is SGHNT and CDR2 is YENEEA in the germline V gene. This CDR3 spans 15 amino acids. CDR3 residues: CASSLGPGAGNEQFF. CDR3 in DNA: TGTGCCAGCAGCTTAGGCCCCGGGGCGGGGAATGAGCAGTTCTTC.

The chain carries TRBV5-1 and TRBJ2-7; TRBD2 is a possible D gene (5 bases). Germline values: CDR1 SGHRS, CDR2 YFSETQ. This CDR3 has 13 amino acids. Trimming stripped 2 bases from V and 5 bases from J, with 11 bases between. The CDR3: CASSFISGDEQYF. The DNA of the CDR3 is TGCGCCAGCAGCTTTATTTCCGGGGACGAGCAGTACTTC. Full variable domain (missing parts from reference TRBV5-1 and TRBJ2-7): KAGVTQTPRYLIKTRGQQVTLSCSPISGHRSVSWYQQTPGQGLQFLFEYFSETQRNKGNFPGRFSGRQFSNSRSEMNVSTLELGDSALYLCASSFISGDEQYFGPGTRLTVT.

The chain is built from TRBV5-4 and TRBJ2-7; TRBD2 matches 8 bases. J gave up 0 bases and V 1 base, and 6 bases lay outside the gene matches. Germline V gene sequence: CDR1 SGHNT, CDR2 YYREEE (reference sequence). The CDR3 is 16 residues long. The CDR3 bases are TGTGCCAGCAGCTTGCAAACGGCGGGAGGCTCCTACGAGCAGTACTTC. Protein product: CASSLQTAGGSYEQYF.